Below, 21 T cell receptor beta chains from the same sample are listed, as sequenced in a study of CD8 T cells in Susac syndrome. Reverse transcription used about 0.5 to 1 ug RNA and random hexamers. TCRdb recomputed calls from the immunoSEQ multiplex PCR reads with MiXCR, one row per CDR3 protein. Here the sample spans some 120,000 distinct CDR3 sequences, 90% to 95% being singletons. Sequenced input: CD4+ T cells from PBMCs. The receptors stem from a human donor with multiple sclerosis.

This rearrangement joins TRBV12-3 or TRBV12-4 to TRBJ1-1, with D unclear. This CDR3 has 12 amino acids. The V end was cut by 2 bases, the J end by 8 bases, with 9 bases between. Here the CDR3 reads CASSLRVGEAFF. In DNA form, the CDR3 reads TGTGCCAGCAGTTTACGGGTAGGAGAAGCTTTCTTT.

This chain links TRBV3-1 with TRBJ2-7, with a possible D match to TRBD1 (6 bases). CDR1 and CDR2 (germline): LGHDT, YNNKEL (reference sequence). Trimming took 4 bases from V and 0 from J, leaving 7 bases between them. This CDR3 region has 13 residues. The CDR3 DNA sequence: TGTGCCAGCAGCCGGACAGTCTCCTACGAGCAGTACTTC. It translates to CASSRTVSYEQYF.

The chain uses TRBV18 and TRBJ1-1; 7 bases line up with TRBD1. V lost 1 base and J lost 6; bases outside the gene matches: 5. CDR3 length: 14 amino acids. Germline-derived CDR1 and CDR2 are KGHSH and LQKENI. The CDR3 protein is CASSPRQGRAEAFF. The CDR3 nucleotides are TGTGCCAGCTCACCACGACAGGGTCGGGCTGAAGCTTTCTTT.

This chain joins TRBV18 and TRBJ2-1, with TRBD1 identical over 7 bases. Germline lookup yields CDR1 KGHSH and CDR2 LQKENI. The CDR3 consists of 15 residues. After removal of 3 bases from V and 4 bases from J, the junction contained 6 bases not matched to a gene. CDR3 in amino acids: CASSPSGTAYNEQFF. In nucleotides, the CDR3 is TGTGCCAGCTCACCCTCCGGGACAGCTTACAATGAGCAGTTCTTC.

This chain joins TRBV19 and TRBJ1-2, with a tentative D call TRBD1 (5 bases). CDR3 length equals 12 residues. The V gene lost 3 bases and the J gene lost 8 bases, with 10 bases spanning the gap. Germline loops: CDR1 LNHDA, CDR2 SQIVND (reference sequence). The CDR3 spells CASSIREGGYTF. Here the CDR3 DNA reads TGTGCCAGTAGTATCAGGGAGGGCGGCTACACCTTC.

V and J are TRBV20-1 and TRBJ1-2; possible D gene TRBD1, 6 bases. Germline V gives CDR1 DFQATT, CDR2 SNEGSKA (reference sequence). This CDR3 region has 14 residues. The ends were cut back, 3 bases at V and 1 base at J, with 12 bases in the middle. In DNA, the CDR3 is TGCAGTGCTAGTTCCAGGGGCTTTAACTATGGCTACACCTTC. It codes for CSASSRGFNYGYTF.

This chain links TRBV7-9 with TRBJ2-5; no firm D call. The V end lost 1 base, the J end lost 1 base, and 7 bases lay between the germline ends. This CDR3 has 14 residues. CDR1 is SEHNR and CDR2 is FQNEAQ in the germline V gene (reference sequence). In nucleotides, the CDR3 is TGTGCCAGCAGCTTAGTTTCTGCCCAAGAGACCCAGTACTTC. Translated, it gives CASSLVSAQETQYF.

The V gene is TRBV10-3, the J gene TRBJ1-4; 8 bases are a match to TRBD1. Germline values: CDR1 ENHRY, CDR2 SYGVKD. This CDR3 region has 13 residues. The junction had 6 bases not matched to a gene; V was cut back by 7 bases and J by 8 bases. The CDR3 here is CAIKDRVDEKLFF. The CDR3 nucleotides read TGTGCCATCAAGGACAGGGTCGACGAAAAACTGTTTTTT.

The chain links TRBV30 to TRBJ1-2; the D gene is possibly TRBD1 (5 bases). The germline gives CDR1 GTSNPN, CDR2 SVGIG (reference sequence). The CDR3 has 13 residues. V shed 0 bases and J shed 8 bases, with 13 bases lying between them. CDR3 protein: CAWSVGHSGGYTF. The CDR3 bases are TGTGCCTGGAGTGTAGGACATTCCGGGGGCTACACCTTC. Variable domain in full (rest from reference TRBV30 and TRBJ1-2): SQTIHQWPATLVQPVGSPLSLECTVEGTSNPNLYWYRQAAGRGLQLLFYSVGIGQISSEVPQNLSASRPQDRQFILSSKKLLLSDSGFYLCAWSVGHSGGYTFGSGTRLTVV.

CDR3 in DNA: TGTGCCAGCAGCTCCTCGATTCGCGATGAGCAGTTCTTC. It codes for CASSSSIRDEQFF. J is TRBJ2-1 and V is TRBV7-2; unclear D gene. Trimming removed 4 bases from V and 8 bases from J, with 12 bases in between. There are 13 residues in the CDR3. Germline assignment: CDR1 SGHTA and CDR2 FQGNSA.

This rearrangement joins TRBV29-1 to TRBJ1-1, with a possible D match to TRBD1 (5 bases). Trimming removed 8 bases from V and 1 base from J, with 14 bases in between. The CDR3 runs to 13 residues. Germline CDR1 is SQVTM and CDR2 is ANQGSEA. The chain's CDR3 is CSFRTPANTEAFF. CDR3 sequence (DNA): TGCAGCTTTCGGACACCGGCGAACACTGAAGCTTTCTTT.

The gene calls are TRBV30 and TRBJ1-1, with D hard to call. The CDR3 is 10 residues long. Germline CDR1 reads GTSNPN; CDR2 reads SVGIG (reference sequence). V lost 4 bases and J 11 bases, leaving 11 bases between the germline ends. CDR3 sequence reads: CAWIGSAAFF. The CDR3 DNA is TGTGCCTGGATTGGCTCTGCGGCTTTCTTT.

This chain uses TRBV10-3 with TRBJ1-2, with D unclear. V was cut by 3 bases and J by 8 bases, with 13 bases left in between. The CDR3 length is 13 residues. The germline CDR1 and CDR2 sequences are ENHRY and SYGVKD. DNA of the CDR3: TGTGCCATCAGTGAAGCAGGAGCGGGCGGCTACACCTTC. Its translation is CAISEAGAGGYTF.

The rearrangement joins TRBV20-1 to TRBJ2-1; D is unresolved. Germline lookup yields CDR1 DFQATT and CDR2 SNEGSKA (reference sequence). This CDR3 has 14 amino acids. The V gene lost 5 bases and the J gene lost 1 base, with 12 bases spanning the gap. The CDR3 loop is CSAGNSLSYNEQFF. The CDR3 DNA sequence: TGCAGTGCTGGAAATAGCTTGTCCTACAATGAGCAGTTCTTC.

The rearrangement uses TRBV7-8 and TRBJ2-3, with D possibly TRBD1 on 5 matching bases. Trimming removed 4 bases from V and 1 base from J, with 15 bases in between. The germline gives CDR1 SGHVS, CDR2 FQNEAQ. The CDR3 loop spans 16 amino acids. For the CDR3, the DNA is TGTGCCAGCAGCTCCTGGGGCCTGAGGCGCACAGATACGCAGTATTTT. Protein sequence: CASSSWGLRRTDTQYF.

This sequence joins TRBV7-8 and TRBJ2-4; 9 nucleotides match TRBD1. Germline loops: CDR1 SGHVS, CDR2 FQNEAQ. V shed 1 base, J shed 4 bases, and the junction held 2 bases outside the gene matches. This CDR3 spans 15 amino acids. Here the CDR3 reads CASSLEGTGKNIQYF. The CDR3 DNA is TGTGCCAGCAGCTTAGAAGGGACAGGGAAAAACATTCAGTACTTC. The full variable domain, in which reference TRBV7-8 and TRBJ2-4 provide the parts outside the CDR3, is GAGVSQSPRYKVAKRGQDVALRCDPISGHVSLFWYQQALGQGPEFLTYFQNEAQLDKSGLPSDRFFAERPEGSVSTLKIQRTQQEDSAVYLCASSLEGTGKNIQYFGAGTRLSVL.

This sequence joins TRBV7-8 and TRBJ2-5; D could derive from TRBD1 or TRBD2 (7 bases each). V gave up 5 bases and J gave up 4 bases, with 14 bases separating them. The V gene's germline CDR1 is SGHVS and CDR2 FQNEAQ. The CDR3 spans 14 residues. The CDR3 bases are TGTGCCAGCAGCATACAGGGGAGGGTAGAGACCCAGTACTTC. Its translation: CASSIQGRVETQYF.

This rearrangement joins TRBV7-2 to TRBJ2-3; tentatively, D is TRBD2 (7 bases). Looked up from germline, CDR1 is SGHTA and CDR2 is FQGNSA. Trimming pared 1 base from V and 0 bases from J, leaving 11 bases between. There are 16 residues in the CDR3. CDR3 in amino acids: CASSLVAGASTDTQYF. The CDR3 DNA reads TGTGCCAGCAGCTTAGTGGCGGGGGCTAGCACAGATACGCAGTATTTT.

The chain links TRBV7-2 to TRBJ1-2; D is possibly TRBD1 (5 bases). The ends were cut back, 4 bases at V and 6 bases at J, with 12 bases in the middle. From germline, CDR1 is SGHTA and CDR2 FQGNSA. This CDR3 has 13 amino acids. The CDR3 nucleotides are TGTGCCAGCAGCTCGGACCGGGACGATGGCTACACCTTC. Translating it yields CASSSDRDDGYTF. Full variable domain (outside the CDR3, taken from reference TRBV7-2 and TRBJ1-2): GAGVSQSPSNKVTEKGKDVELRCDPISGHTALYWYRQSLGQGLEFLIYFQGNSAPDKSGLPSDRFSAERTGGSVSTLTIQRTQQEDSAVYLCASSSDRDDGYTFGSGTRLTVV.

V gene TRBV4-2 combines with J gene TRBJ2-2; a weak D match, TRBD1 (6 bases). Germline CDR1 and CDR2: LGHNA and YNFKEQ. V was clipped by 3 bases and J by 6 bases, with 14 bases between them. This CDR3 contains 15 residues. The CDR3 loop reads CASSHTIQGPGELFF. Written as DNA, the CDR3 is TGTGCCAGCAGCCATACAATCCAGGGGCCCGGGGAGCTGTTTTTT.

The V gene is TRBV10-3, the J gene TRBJ1-4; 7 bases line up with TRBD1. Trimming removed 4 bases from V and 8 bases from J; junction bases left unmatched: 7. This CDR3 spans 14 amino acids. CDR1 and CDR2 from the germline V gene are ENHRY and SYGVKD. CDR3 coding DNA: TGTGCCATCAGTGTCGAGACAGGGTTGGAAAAACTGTTTTTT. Translated: CAISVETGLEKLFF.